Following are 17 T cell receptor beta chains from one sample sequenced in a study of blood T cell repertoires in COVID-19. Here immunoSEQ multiplex PCR was the method, and the copy in TCRdb shows in-frame clones only, minus some. The table shows about 130,000 clones, with approximately 87% occurring only once. Sequencing used peripheral blood. These TCRs come from a man aged 65 to 79 with active COVID-19.

J is TRBJ2-7 and V is TRBV18; 9 nucleotides agree with TRBD2. Germline assignment: CDR1 KGHSH and CDR2 LQKENI. After removal of 0 bases from V and 7 bases from J, the junction contained 10 bases not matched to a gene. This CDR3 is 16 amino acids long. The CDR3 DNA reads TGTGCCAGCTCACCACCGGGCGGGAGGGCCCTCGAGGAGCAGTACTTC. It is translated as CASSPPGGRALEEQYF.

The rearrangement joins TRBV6-6 to TRBJ1-4; D is uncertain. Germline V gene data show CDR1 as MNHNY and CDR2 as SVGAGI (reference sequence). V lost 6 bases and J 8 bases, leaving 7 bases between the germline ends. The CDR3 has 11 amino acids. The CDR3 DNA sequence: TGTGCCAGCAGAAACATGGAAAAACTGTTTTTT. It codes for CASRNMEKLFF.

V and J are TRBV6-5 and TRBJ2-7, with 9 bases identical to TRBD2. This CDR3 is 14 amino acids long. Germline assignment: CDR1 MNHEY and CDR2 SVGAGI. With V trimmed by 6 bases and J by 3 bases, 6 bases remained unmatched. The CDR3 sequence: CASSPGTSLYEQYF. In DNA form, the CDR3 reads TGTGCCAGCAGCCCCGGGACTAGCCTCTACGAGCAGTACTTC.

The chain uses TRBV5-6 and TRBJ1-5; 9 bases are shared with TRBD1. The CDR3 runs 15 residues. CDR1 SGHDT and CDR2 YYEEEE come from the germline V gene. The V and J ends lost 1 base and 9 bases, in that order; junction bases with no gene match: 8. As DNA, the CDR3 is TGTGCCAGCAGCTTGATTGGACAGGGGACTGGGCCCCAGCATTTT. Amino acids: CASSLIGQGTGPQHF.

The CDR3 sequence: CASSPGSANYGYTF. CDR3 sequence (DNA): TGTGCCAGCAGTCCAGGTTCGGCTAACTATGGCTACACCTTC. The V and J genes are TRBV27 and TRBJ1-2; D is ambiguous. CDR3 length: 14 residues. Germline V gene sequence: CDR1 MNHEY, CDR2 SMNVEV (reference sequence). The V and J ends lost 5 bases and 0 bases respectively, with 10 bases between them.

CDR3 loop: CASSLGEEDYGYTF. CDR3 coding DNA: TGTGCCAGCAGCTTAGGTGAGGAGGACTATGGCTACACCTTC. This sequence joins TRBV11-2 and TRBJ1-2, with D unclear. Trimming removed 1 base from V and 3 bases from J, with 9 bases in between. The CDR3 runs to 14 residues. CDR1 and CDR2 from the germline V gene are SGHAT and FQNNGV.

This chain links TRBV19 with TRBJ1-1; 10 nucleotides match TRBD1. Germline V CDR1 and CDR2: LNHDA, SQIVND (reference sequence). This CDR3 region has 16 residues. J gave up 6 bases and V 6 bases, and 13 bases lay outside the gene matches. CDR3 protein: CASSPGQGIKGAEAFF. CDR3 bases: TGTGCCAGTAGCCCGGGACAGGGGATTAAAGGGGCTGAAGCTTTCTTT.

The chain combines TRBV7-7 with TRBJ1-1; D is possibly TRBD1 (5 bases). With 7 bases removed from V and 4 bases from J, the gap between germline ends came to 19 bases. This CDR3 has 15 residues. CDR1 is SSHAT, CDR2 FNYEAQ, per germline (reference sequence). CDR3 nucleotide sequence: TGTGCCAGCACCACTCTAGGGGCGCGAGGCACTGAAGCTTTCTTT. It encodes CASTTLGARGTEAFF.

This chain connects TRBV19 to TRBJ2-3; 10 nucleotides align to TRBD2. From germline, CDR1 is LNHDA and CDR2 SQIVND (reference sequence). Trimming cost V 7 bases and J 6 bases; bases outside gene matches: 16. The CDR3 length is 17 residues. In DNA, the CDR3 is TGTGCCAGTACCTTGACGGGGCTAGCGGGAGAATCCGATACGCAGTATTTT. This gives the protein CASTLTGLAGESDTQYF.

The chain couples TRBV19 to TRBJ2-1, with TRBD1 matching 8 bases. This CDR3 has 16 residues. Germline-derived CDR1 and CDR2 are LNHDA and SQIVND (reference sequence). Trimming removed 7 bases from V and 4 bases from J; junction bases left unmatched: 12. CDR3 DNA sequence: TGTGCCAGTACCACCACAGGGACAGGCGTATACAATGAGCAGTTCTTC. This gives the protein CASTTTGTGVYNEQFF.

The rearrangement uses TRBV5-1 and TRBJ1-2; perhaps TRBD1 as D (5 bases). The ends were cut back, 0 bases at V and 5 bases at J, with 14 bases in the middle. The CDR3 is 15 residues long. Germline V gives CDR1 SGHRS, CDR2 YFSETQ. The CDR3 bases are TGCGCCAGCAGCTTGGGCGACAGCCTACCTTATGGCTACACCTTC. Translation: CASSLGDSLPYGYTF.

V usage is TRBV2 and J usage is TRBJ1-5; D remains unclear. Germline V CDR1 and CDR2: SNHLY, FYNNEI. The CDR3 sequence is 14 residues long. Trimming stripped 8 bases from V and 2 bases from J, with 13 bases between. The CDR3 bases are TGTGCCAGCGGAGCCCTAAACGGCAATCAGCCCCAGCATTTT. This translates into CASGALNGNQPQHF.

The chain is built from TRBV19 and TRBJ2-2; 11 positions agree with TRBD1. The length of the CDR3 is 16 residues. Per the germline V gene, CDR1 is LNHDA and CDR2 is SQIVND (reference sequence). Trimming removed 7 bases from V and 3 bases from J; junction bases left unmatched: 7. CDR3 region: CASIPGTGGYTGELFF. The CDR3 DNA reads TGTGCCAGTATCCCAGGGACAGGGGGATACACCGGGGAGCTGTTTTTT.

J is TRBJ1-1 and V is TRBV28; D possibly corresponds to TRBD1 (6 bases). Per the germline V gene, CDR1 is MDHEN and CDR2 is SYDVKM. V was pared by 7 bases and J by 1 base, with 25 bases between. This CDR3 is built from 18 residues. The CDR3, as DNA: TGTGCCAGCATCAAACCGTTGGGAGGGGGGCCTCGGAACACTGAAGCTTTCTTT. It yields the protein CASIKPLGGGPRNTEAFF.

This clone was recorded only once. Distinct nucleotide sequences in the sample also encode this CDR3. The chain is built from TRBV7-2 and TRBJ2-5; maybe TRBD1 (5 bases). CDR1 SGHTA and CDR2 FQGNSA come from the germline V gene. The CDR3 runs 13 residues. Trimming pared 1 base from V and 4 bases from J, leaving 7 bases between. CDR3 in amino acids: CASSLDRRETQYF. The CDR3 nucleotides read TGTGCCAGCAGCTTAGACAGGCGAGAGACCCAGTACTTC.

This chain joins TRBV18 and TRBJ2-1; TRBD2 matches at 9 bases. Germline V gene data show CDR1 as KGHSH and CDR2 as LQKENI. Trimming took 3 bases from V and 1 from J; bases not matched to a gene: 4. The CDR3 is 16 residues long. CDR3 sequence: CASSPYLAGSYNEQFF. The CDR3 DNA follows: TGTGCCAGCTCACCCTATCTAGCGGGATCCTACAATGAGCAGTTCTTC.

This clone was found once. The genes are TRBV7-2 and TRBJ2-7, with D uncertain. The CDR3 is 14 amino acids. Germline V lookup: CDR1 SGHTA, CDR2 FQGNSA. Between the trimmed V and J ends, which lost 3 bases and 3 bases, there was a span of 12 bases. The CDR3 DNA is TGTGCCAGCAGCTTCAGTTTCAGTGACTACGAGCAGTACTTC. Its translation: CASSFSFSDYEQYF.